What follows are 13 T cell receptor beta chains derived from one specimen sequenced in a study of blood T cell repertoires in COVID-19. The method was immunoSEQ multiplex PCR; TCRdb's version includes in-frame clones alone and lacks a portion of them. The sample contains under 250,000 clones, about 87% of which appear only once. The source material was peripheral blood. These receptors originate from a man aged 25-45 years with COVID-19, enrolled during active disease.

The chain employs TRBV18 and TRBJ1-1; TRBD1 might be the D (6 bases). The CDR3 is 12 amino acids. Germline V gene data show CDR1 as KGHSH and CDR2 as LQKENI. V was trimmed by 2 bases and J by 8 bases, leaving 9 bases between them. The CDR3 spells CASSPIQGEAFF. Here the CDR3 DNA reads TGTGCCAGCTCACCAATACAGGGAGAAGCTTTCTTT.

The chain employs TRBV12-5 and TRBJ1-2, with D uncertain. Germline V gene sequence: CDR1 LGHNT, CDR2 FRNRAP. This CDR3 contains 14 residues. Deletions cut 4 bases from V and 0 bases from J, with 9 bases between. The DNA of the CDR3 is TGTGCTAGTGGTTACGGTTCCCCTAACTATGGCTACACCTTC. Protein: CASGYGSPNYGYTF.

This clone was detected only a few times. The chain couples TRBV18 to TRBJ1-1; maybe TRBD1 (5 bases). The V gene lost 5 bases and the J gene lost 0 bases, with 10 bases spanning the gap. Per the germline V gene, CDR1 is KGHSH and CDR2 is LQKENI. The CDR3 spans 14 residues. CDR3 in DNA: TGTGCCAGCTCAGGCAGGGTTATGAACACTGAAGCTTTCTTT. Encoded protein: CASSGRVMNTEAFF.

The chain is built from TRBV19 and TRBJ2-3, with 10 nucleotides matching TRBD2. CDR1 is LNHDA, CDR2 SQIVND, per germline (reference sequence). Trimming at V came to 8 bases and at J to 4 bases, leaving 9 bases not matched to a gene. There are 15 residues in the CDR3. CDR3 nucleotide sequence: TGTGCCAGTTCCGACACTAGCGGGGTCGCAGATACGCAGTATTTT. Translating gives CASSDTSGVADTQYF.

V usage is TRBV5-4 and J usage is TRBJ1-4, with a tentative D call TRBD1 (6 bases). The germline V gene has CDR1 SGHNT and CDR2 YYREEE (reference sequence). V was shortened by 2 bases and J by 6 bases, with 11 bases between the two germline ends. The CDR3 runs 14 residues. The CDR3 region is CASSLDRFHEKLFF. Written as DNA, the CDR3 is TGTGCCAGCAGCTTAGACAGGTTCCATGAAAAACTGTTTTTT.

The chain employs TRBV27 and TRBJ2-3; TRBD2 aligns across 12 bases. The V and J ends lost 5 bases and 2 bases, in that order; junction bases with no gene match: 8. The V gene's germline CDR1 is MNHEY and CDR2 SMNVEV (reference sequence). The CDR3 length is 17 residues. As DNA, the CDR3 is TGTGCCAGCAGTGCCCTACTAGCGGGGGGCGACACAGATACGCAGTATTTT. Encoded protein: CASSALLAGGDTDTQYF.

This sequence joins TRBV27 and TRBJ1-6; no definite D call. Germline loops: CDR1 MNHEY, CDR2 SMNVEV (reference sequence). This CDR3 contains 15 residues. Trimming took 3 bases from V and 0 from J, leaving 6 bases between them. CDR3 coding DNA: TGTGCCAGCAGTTTTTCCAGCTCCTATAATTCACCCCTCCACTTT. It specifies CASSFSSSYNSPLHF.

The chain carries TRBV11-1 and TRBJ1-1; D is ambiguous. Trimming took off 5 bases at V and 1 base at J, with 8 bases between the two ends. The CDR3 sequence is 13 residues long. The germline gives CDR1 SGHAT, CDR2 FQDESV (reference sequence). The chain's CDR3 is CASSLTANTEAFF. CDR3 nucleotide sequence: TGTGCCAGCAGCCTAACAGCGAACACTGAAGCTTTCTTT.

The chain carries TRBV19 and TRBJ1-4, with D maybe TRBD1 (5 bases). There are 15 residues in the CDR3. Trimming stripped 7 bases from V and 8 bases from J, with 20 bases between. CDR1 and CDR2 (germline): LNHDA, SQIVND (reference sequence). The CDR3 region is CASILQQGGREKLFF. The CDR3 nucleotides read TGTGCCAGTATTTTACAGCAGGGAGGTCGCGAAAAACTGTTTTTT.

The CDR3 DNA reads TGTGCCAGTAGTACCACAGGGGGTAACTATGGCTACACCTTC. This translates into CASSTTGGNYGYTF. The rearrangement links TRBV19 to TRBJ1-2; the match to TRBD1 covers 8 bases. The CDR3 covers 14 residues. CDR1 LNHDA and CDR2 SQIVND come from the germline V gene (reference sequence). The trim removed 4 bases at V and 1 base at J, leaving 2 bases unmatched.

The gene calls are TRBV6-5 and TRBJ1-2, with 7 bases lining up with TRBD1. Germline assignment: CDR1 MNHEY and CDR2 SVGAGI. V shed 6 bases, J shed 6 bases, and the junction held 4 bases outside the gene matches. CDR3 length: 12 residues. CDR3 sequence: CASSKGANGYTF. The CDR3 DNA sequence: TGTGCCAGCAGCAAGGGGGCTAATGGCTACACCTTC.

The CDR3 nucleotides are TGCAGCGTTGAATTAGCGGGGGACCAAGAGACCCAGTACTTC. Translated, it gives CSVELAGDQETQYF. This rearrangement joins TRBV29-1 to TRBJ2-5, with TRBD2 identical over 9 bases. The CDR3 runs 14 residues. CDR1 and CDR2 from the germline V gene are SQVTM and ANQGSEA. The ends lost 2 bases at V and 0 bases at J; junction bases unmatched: 1.

This chain joins TRBV28 and TRBJ2-7; 13 bases are a match to TRBD2. The junction had 6 bases not matched to a gene; V was cut back by 5 bases and J by 2 bases. The CDR3 has 16 residues. Germline loops: CDR1 MDHEN, CDR2 SYDVKM. The CDR3, as DNA: TGTGCCAGCAGTCCGGCCGGGACTAGCGGGACCTACGAGCAGTACTTC. It yields the protein CASSPAGTSGTYEQYF.